The 4 T cell receptor beta chains presented below share a single source sample, sequenced in a study of Ad26.COV2.S vaccination and SARS-CoV-2 variants. The treatment denotes: 15 to 20 received Ad26.COV2.S at low or high dose, single or two shots; 5 received placebo; per-sample allocation not given. All samples were drawn on day 63, counting from the first vaccine or placebo injection. Sequencing was performed with immunoSEQ multiplex PCR; in TCRdb, only in-frame clones are kept and a portion is missing. The table includes about 680,000 clones, about 89% detected once. The sample was peripheral blood, taken in a trial of Ad26.COV2.S vaccine versus placebo. These receptors all come from a person between 18 and 59 years old who received the Ad26.COV2.S COVID-19 vaccine or a placebo.

CDR3 protein: CASSFGTGRYEQYF. The CDR3 region has the DNA TGTGCCAGCAGCTTCGGGACAGGGAGATACGAGCAGTACTTC. The chain recombines TRBV5-4 with TRBJ2-7; TRBD1 matches 9 bases. The CDR3 sequence is 14 residues long. Germline values: CDR1 SGHNT, CDR2 YYREEE (reference sequence). V lost 2 bases and J lost 4; bases outside the gene matches: 4.

In the case of this clone: Other DNA sequences within the sample encode an identical CDR3. V usage is TRBV5-1 and J usage is TRBJ1-4, with 7 bases that match TRBD1. The CDR3 consists of 14 residues. Germline loops: CDR1 SGHRS, CDR2 YFSETQ. V lost 0 bases, J lost 5 bases, and 1 base stayed unmatched. The CDR3 protein is CASSLGQGNEKLFF. CDR3 DNA sequence: TGCGCCAGCAGCTTGGGACAGGGCAATGAAAAACTGTTTTTT.

The CDR3 DNA reads as TGTGCCAGCAGTTACTCCGGGACTAGGGATAGTGAGCAGTTCTTC. Its protein product is CASSYSGTRDSEQFF. This sequence joins TRBV6-5 and TRBJ2-1; 8 bases are shared with TRBD2. This CDR3 contains 15 residues. The V and J ends lost 0 bases and 9 bases, in that order; junction bases with no gene match: 7. Germline V gene sequence: CDR1 MNHEY, CDR2 SVGAGI.

The genes are TRBV5-8 and TRBJ2-1, with 7 bases that match TRBD2. J was trimmed by 4 bases and V by 1 base; bases with no gene match: 8. Germline lookup yields CDR1 SGHTS and CDR2 YDEGEE. The CDR3 is 16 amino acids. The CDR3: CASSLHGRTFYNEQFF. The DNA of the CDR3 is TGTGCCAGCAGCTTGCACGGGAGGACTTTTTACAATGAGCAGTTCTTC. Looking up the rest from reference TRBV5-8 and TRBJ2-1 gives the full variable domain: EAGVTQSPTHLIKTRGQQATLRCSPISGHTSVYWYQQALGLGLQFLLWYDEGEERNRGNFPPRFSGRQFPNYSSELNVNALELEDSALYLCASSLHGRTFYNEQFFGPGTRLTVL.